The text below deals with one T cell receptor beta chain. Its antigen is unknown. The sample comes from a study of CD8+CD57+ T cells in acquired aplastic anemia. Across the whole study: Sorted CD4+ plus CD8+ cells gave DNA averaging approximately 3.2 ug. Overall study findings and caveats: A significant difference in CD8+ Simpson's diversity between patients and controls was not found.

Genomic DNA constituted the template upon which TCR beta VDJ and CDR3 profiling was performed. TCRdb re-analysed the reads in MiXCR, keeping a single row per CDR3 protein. The sample holds roughly 220,000 distinct CDR3 sequences, around three fifths seen once. The germline V gene encodes CDR1 SQVTM and CDR2 ANQGSEA. CDR3 length: 15 residues. Individuals selected for sequencing had exhibited CD8+CD57+ cell expansion on flow cytometry. Each patient had severe acquired aplastic anemia. Prior therapy had not been administered to any patient at the time of blood sampling. The sequenced sample consisted of sorted CD4+, CD8+, or CD8+CD57+ T cells (not recorded which) from PBMCs. This chain connects TRBV29-1 to TRBJ2-5; 11 nucleotides line up with TRBD2. The receptor was isolated from a human donor with aplastic anemia. The CDR3 sequence: CSASRTSGGQETQYF. CDR3 coding DNA: TGCAGTGCTAGCCGAACTAGCGGGGGCCAAGAGACCCAGTACTTC.